The 32 T cell receptor beta chains below all came from one sample that was sequenced in a study of T cell responses to AZD1222 COVID-19 vaccine (dated by TCRdb to 2020 to 2022). The sample's time point, from its label and the paper: baseline before first vaccination. The library came from the immunoSEQ multiplex PCR assay. This immuneACCESS table, as held by TCRdb, lists in-frame sequences with V and J called but not all clones. Of the missing ones, under half trace to an unresolved V gene in checked studies; the others have no known cause. The sample records about 110,000 clones, about 88% of which are singletons. Of the sample, over 1.5% falls within the top ten clones. The source was peripheral blood, collected on day 0 of AZD1222 vaccination. These receptor sequences come from an adult in good health.

V usage is TRBV9 and J usage is TRBJ2-3, with D perhaps matching TRBD1 (6 bases). Germline V gives CDR1 SGDLS, CDR2 YYNGEE. The CDR3 extends over 16 amino acids. V lost 0 bases and J lost 0, with 11 bases in between. The DNA of the CDR3 is TGTGCCAGCAGCGTAGTAGGGACATATAGCACAGATACGCAGTATTTT. Its protein product is CASSVVGTYSTDTQYF.

The chain has TRBV6-5 and TRBJ1-5; possibly TRBD1 for D (5 bases). Deletions cut 8 bases from V and 5 bases from J, with 13 bases between. The germline V gene encodes CDR1 MNHEY and CDR2 SVGAGI. CDR3 size: 13 residues. The CDR3 DNA follows: TGTGCCAGCCGAACAGGAAAAGATCAGCCCCAGCATTTT. This codes for CASRTGKDQPQHF.

The V call is TRBV4-1, the J call TRBJ1-2; 8 bases align to TRBD1. The CDR3 is 14 amino acids. Germline V gene sequence: CDR1 MGHRA, CDR2 YSYEKL. Trimming at V came to 1 base and at J to 7 bases, leaving 5 bases not matched to a gene. The chain's CDR3 is CASSQGTGRSGYTF. In DNA form, the CDR3 reads TGCGCCAGCAGCCAAGGGACAGGGAGAAGTGGCTACACCTTC.

This clone was counted only a few times. This chain links TRBV27 with TRBJ1-6; TRBD1 is a possible D gene (6 bases). The length of the CDR3 is 17 residues. The germline CDR1 and CDR2 sequences are MNHEY and SMNVEV (reference sequence). The V end was cut by 7 bases, the J end by 5 bases, with 21 bases between. CDR3 amino acids: CASKKFEGGHNNSPLHF. DNA of the CDR3: TGTGCCAGCAAGAAATTTGAGGGGGGGCACAATAATTCACCCCTCCACTTT.

This clone occurred once. The chain combines TRBV7-6 with TRBJ1-4; D gene unclear. The V gene's germline CDR1 is SGHVS and CDR2 FNYEAQ. Trimming removed 5 bases from V and 7 bases from J, with 11 bases in between. CDR3 length: 13 amino acids. CDR3 residues: CASSRWRGEKLFF. The DNA of the CDR3 is TGTGCCAGCAGCAGATGGCGGGGTGAAAAACTGTTTTTT.

This clone came up once. V is TRBV11-2 and J is TRBJ2-7; 8 bases fit TRBD1. Per the germline V gene, CDR1 is SGHAT and CDR2 is FQNNGV. The CDR3 loop spans 16 amino acids. Trimming took 5 bases from V and 2 from J; bases not matched to a gene: 11. The CDR3, as DNA: TGTGCCAGCAGCCCGATCGCTCGACAGGGGACCTACGAGCAGTACTTC. Translated, it gives CASSPIARQGTYEQYF.

The chain combines TRBV3-1 (or the pseudogene TRBV3-2) with TRBJ2-2, with D maybe TRBD2 (7 bases). Per germline, CDR1 LGHDT and CDR2 YNNKEL (reference sequence). CDR3 length: 17 residues. Trimming pared 4 bases from V and 6 bases from J, leaving 21 bases between. This CDR3 reads CASSPWRGRDGSGELFF. The CDR3, as DNA: TGTGCCAGCAGCCCATGGCGGGGGCGCGATGGGTCCGGGGAGCTGTTTTTT.

The sample holds one count of this clone. The V call is TRBV27, the J call TRBJ2-7, with D possibly TRBD2 on 6 matching bases. The germline V gene encodes CDR1 MNHEY and CDR2 SMNVEV (reference sequence). With 3 bases removed from V and 4 bases from J, the gap between germline ends came to 13 bases. The CDR3 has 14 residues. CDR3: CASSFLGAGYEQYF. CDR3 bases: TGTGCCAGCAGTTTCCTCGGGGCGGGGTACGAGCAGTACTTC.

The chain joins TRBV5-1 to TRBJ2-7; D call uncertain. The V and J ends lost 0 bases and 3 bases respectively, with 7 bases between them. The germline V gene has CDR1 SGHRS and CDR2 YFSETQ. CDR3 length: 13 amino acids. This CDR3 is CASSLGRNYEQYF. CDR3 nucleotide sequence: TGCGCCAGCAGCTTGGGACGGAACTACGAGCAGTACTTC.

A few counts support this clone. V usage is TRBV28 and J usage is TRBJ2-1; no reliable D call. Trimming stripped 6 bases from V and 3 bases from J, with 9 bases between. There are 13 residues in the CDR3. Germline CDR1 is MDHEN and CDR2 is SYDVKM. The CDR3 protein is CASRGSHYNEQFF. The CDR3 nucleotides are TGTGCCAGCAGGGGGTCACACTACAATGAGCAGTTCTTC.

The chain couples TRBV5-1 to TRBJ1-2; D call uncertain. The germline gives CDR1 SGHRS, CDR2 YFSETQ. Trimming pared 0 bases from V and 7 bases from J, leaving 13 bases between. The CDR3 is 14 residues long. CDR3: CASSLAGPSFGYTF. CDR3 in DNA: TGCGCCAGCAGCTTGGCAGGACCGTCTTTTGGCTACACCTTC.

The sample holds one count of this clone. The V call is TRBV30, the J call TRBJ1-2, with D perhaps matching TRBD1 (6 bases). The V end lost 4 bases, the J end lost 6 bases, and 18 bases lay between the germline ends. The CDR3 has 14 amino acids. Looked up from germline, CDR1 is GTSNPN and CDR2 is SVGIG (reference sequence). The CDR3 DNA reads as TGTGCCTGGATCGCTTGGAACAGGGTGAATGGCTACACCTTC. Residues: CAWIAWNRVNGYTF.

The genes are TRBV6-5 and TRBJ1-4; 7 bases map to TRBD1. The CDR3 extends over 15 amino acids. The germline CDR1 and CDR2 sequences are MNHEY and SVGAGI. V trimming: 6 bases; J trimming: 1 base; junction bases outside the gene matches: 5. The CDR3 nucleotides are TGTGCCAGCAGCATATCAGGGGGAACTAATGAAAAACTGTTTTTT. Its translation is CASSISGGTNEKLFF.

The CDR3 coding sequence is TGTGCCAGCAGTTACGGGATCAATCAGCCCCAGCATTTT. Translation gives CASSYGINQPQHF. This sequence joins TRBV6-5 and TRBJ1-5; D is ambiguous. V dropped 2 bases and J dropped 3 bases, with 5 bases sitting between them. This CDR3 contains 13 residues. Germline V gene sequence: CDR1 MNHEY, CDR2 SVGAGI.

V is TRBV5-5 and J is TRBJ2-5; a possible D gene is TRBD1 (7 bases). This CDR3 comprises 14 residues. CDR1 and CDR2 (germline): SGHKS, YYEKEE (reference sequence). The V gene lost 0 bases and the J gene lost 7 bases, with 13 bases spanning the gap. CDR3 region: CASSLDRGSGTQYF. CDR3 nucleotides: TGTGCCAGCAGCTTGGACAGGGGTAGCGGGACCCAGTACTTC.

V and J are TRBV11-2 and TRBJ1-1; D uncertain. With 5 bases removed from V and 0 bases from J, the gap between germline ends came to 16 bases. Germline loops: CDR1 SGHAT, CDR2 FQNNGV. The CDR3 consists of 16 residues. In DNA, the CDR3 is TGTGCCAGCAGCCTAACCTCCCTTAGCATGAACACTGAAGCTTTCTTT. Its protein is CASSLTSLSMNTEAFF.

The genes are TRBV14 and TRBJ2-2; D remains unclear. Germline values: CDR1 SGHDN, CDR2 FVKESK. V shed 2 bases and J shed 9 bases, with 10 bases lying between them. CDR3 size: 13 residues. The CDR3 DNA sequence: TGTGCCAGCAGCCAACCGCCAGAAAGGGAGCTGTTTTTT. Its translation: CASSQPPERELFF.

The rearrangement joins TRBV10-3 to TRBJ2-1; TRBD1 aligns across 7 bases. Trimming removed 6 bases from V and 6 bases from J; junction bases left unmatched: 2. The CDR3 consists of 12 residues. Germline V gives CDR1 ENHRY, CDR2 SYGVKD. The chain's CDR3 is CAISGDSNEQFF. The DNA for the CDR3 is TGTGCCATCAGCGGGGACAGCAATGAGCAGTTCTTC.

V usage is TRBV24-1 and J usage is TRBJ2-1; D gene uncertain. V was cut by 6 bases and J by 5 bases, with 10 bases left in between. The CDR3 runs 13 residues. CDR1 is KGHDR and CDR2 is SFDVKD in the germline V gene. The CDR3, as DNA: TGTGCCACCAGTTCCGGGTTCGACAATGAGCAGTTCTTC. Its translation is CATSSGFDNEQFF.

The chain links TRBV1 to TRBJ2-3; the listed D gene, TRBD2, was not tested against the DNA. TRBV1 is reported as a pseudogene. This CDR3 region has 19 residues. The CDR3 loop reads CTSSLKGLAGGPGTDTQYF. Written as DNA, the CDR3 is TGCACCAGCAGCCTCAAGGGACTAGCGGGGGGGCCCGGCACAGATACGCAGTATTTT.

J is TRBJ2-7 and V is TRBV5-6; 10 nucleotides agree with TRBD1. The germline gives CDR1 SGHDT, CDR2 YYEEEE. V was pared by 3 bases and J by 6 bases, with 0 bases of the junction left unmatched. The CDR3 runs to 12 residues. The CDR3 loop reads CASSWDRGEQYF. In nucleotides, the CDR3 is TGTGCCAGCAGCTGGGACAGGGGCGAGCAGTACTTC.

The chain joins TRBV18 to TRBJ2-7, with D possibly matching TRBD1 (5 bases). The V gene's germline CDR1 is KGHSH and CDR2 LQKENI. The CDR3 is 15 amino acids. The germline V and J ends were trimmed by 2 bases and 5 bases, with 16 bases remaining between them. CDR3 in DNA: TGTGCCAGCTCACCAAGGACAACCGAGTTCAACGAGCAGTACTTC. Encoded protein: CASSPRTTEFNEQYF.

A few counts support this clone. The CDR3 DNA reads TGTGCCAGCAGTTTACATCCGGGACAGGGGAGAAGGTCTGAAGCTTTCTTT. This gives the protein CASSLHPGQGRRSEAFF. The chain has TRBV27 and TRBJ1-1, with TRBD1 matching 10 bases. CDR1 is MNHEY and CDR2 is SMNVEV in the germline V gene (reference sequence). J gave up 6 bases and V 2 bases, and 12 bases lay outside the gene matches. The CDR3 is 17 amino acids.

V is TRBV12-3 or TRBV12-4 and J is TRBJ1-1, with D possibly TRBD1 on 5 matching bases. The CDR3 has 13 amino acids. With 2 bases removed from V and 6 bases from J, the gap between germline ends came to 10 bases. The CDR3 DNA follows: TGTGCCAGCAGTTTACTCCCGGGACCTGAAGCTTTCTTT. Translated: CASSLLPGPEAFF.

This rearrangement joins TRBV7-2 to TRBJ1-3; 7 bases are a match to TRBD1. The V segment lost 3 bases and the J segment 4 bases; nucleotides outside the gene matches: 6. This CDR3 region has 15 residues. Germline CDR1 reads SGHTA; CDR2 reads FQGNSA. CDR3 sequence (DNA): TGTGCCAGCAGCTTCCGACAGGGTGGAGGAAACACCATATATTTT. Translating it yields CASSFRQGGGNTIYF.

This chain joins TRBV5-1 and TRBJ1-5, with unresolved D. The ends were cut back, 0 bases at V and 4 bases at J, with 8 bases in the middle. The CDR3 runs 14 residues. CDR1 SGHRS and CDR2 YFSETQ come from the germline V gene. In DNA, the CDR3 is TGCGCCAGCAGCTTGGAATCGGGGAATCAGCCCCAGCATTTT. Its translation is CASSLESGNQPQHF.

This clone appeared a few times. The rearrangement uses TRBV27 and TRBJ2-7, with D possibly matching TRBD1 (6 bases). The V end was cut by 2 bases, the J end by 4 bases, with 9 bases between. The CDR3 is made up of 13 amino acids. Germline V gene lookup returns CDR1 MNHEY and CDR2 SMNVEV (reference sequence). CDR3 DNA: TGTGCCAGCAGTTTAATACAGGGTTACGAGCAGTACTTC. Amino acids: CASSLIQGYEQYF.

In its sample, this clone was seen a few times. The chain is built from TRBV19 and TRBJ1-1; D call uncertain. Germline assignment: CDR1 LNHDA and CDR2 SQIVND (reference sequence). The CDR3 runs to 15 residues. Trimming removed 5 bases from V and 6 bases from J, with 19 bases in between. The CDR3 protein is CASSSAGGQSAEAFF. In DNA, the CDR3 is TGTGCCAGTAGTTCCGCCGGAGGGCAGAGCGCTGAAGCTTTCTTT.

The chain combines TRBV6-5 with TRBJ1-1, with D possibly matching TRBD1 (5 bases). This CDR3 has 12 amino acids. V gave up 5 bases and J gave up 5 bases, with 9 bases separating them. Looked up from germline, CDR1 is MNHEY and CDR2 is SVGAGI. The CDR3 bases are TGTGCCAGCAGTCCCCAGGGAACTGAAGCTTTCTTT. Protein: CASSPQGTEAFF.

The chain employs TRBV2 and TRBJ2-1; D not certain. In germline, CDR1 is SNHLY, CDR2 FYNNEI. This CDR3 comprises 15 residues. Between the trimmed V and J ends, which lost 3 bases and 9 bases, there was a span of 18 bases. CDR3 nucleotides: TGTGCCAGCAGTGAGACGACCATACGGAACGGTGAGCAGTTCTTC. Translated: CASSETTIRNGEQFF.

The chain recombines TRBV19 with TRBJ1-5; 9 bases match TRBD1. From germline, CDR1 is LNHDA and CDR2 SQIVND (reference sequence). The CDR3 spans 14 residues. The trim removed 7 bases at V and 5 bases at J, leaving 6 bases unmatched. Written as DNA, the CDR3 is TGTGCCAGTAATGACAGGGGGAAGGATCAGCCCCAGCATTTT. It translates to CASNDRGKDQPQHF.

The chain has TRBV5-1 and TRBJ2-7; D perhaps matches TRBD2 (7 bases). CDR1 SGHRS and CDR2 YFSETQ come from the germline V gene. This CDR3 contains 17 residues. Trimming pared 3 bases from V and 3 bases from J, leaving 22 bases between. The CDR3 loop is CASSWEGQSLSNYEQYF. In nucleotides, the CDR3 is TGCGCCAGCAGCTGGGAGGGACAATCCTTATCTAACTACGAGCAGTACTTC.